Shown below are 24 T cell receptor beta chains from a single sample sequenced in a study of cytomegalovirus exposure and HLA in healthy donors. The PCR ran on 60 Vbeta and 13 Jbeta primers. Using immunoSEQ multiplex PCR, the repertoire was profiled, and TCRdb retains in-frame clones only, with some absent. This sample carries about 110,000 clones, more than 60% of them seen once, and the ten largest clones take roughly 5.6%. The sample was PBMCs. The receptors come from a female donor in good health and CMV-seropositive.

The chain uses TRBV5-1 and TRBJ2-3, with 7 bases matching TRBD1. Germline V gene lookup returns CDR1 SGHRS and CDR2 YFSETQ. V shed 7 bases, J shed 0 bases, and the junction held 8 bases outside the gene matches. The CDR3 length is 15 residues. This CDR3 is CASASDRASTDTQYF. The CDR3 nucleotides read TGCGCCAGCGCATCCGACAGGGCTAGCACAGATACGCAGTATTTT.

This chain connects TRBV4-1 to TRBJ2-1; 8 bases are shared with TRBD2. Germline-derived CDR1 and CDR2 are MGHRA and YSYEKL. This CDR3 is built from 15 residues. V shed 3 bases, J shed 8 bases, and the junction held 9 bases outside the gene matches. The CDR3 region is CASSQVGTSGDEQFF. The CDR3 coding sequence is TGCGCCAGCAGCCAGGTGGGGACTAGTGGCGATGAGCAGTTCTTC.

The J gene is TRBJ2-1, the V gene TRBV7-9; 13 bases match TRBD2. The CDR3 covers 16 residues. Germline CDR1 is SEHNR and CDR2 is FQNEAQ (reference sequence). V was clipped by 4 bases and J by 4 bases; unmatched bases: 4. The CDR3 protein is CASSSGLAGKYNEQFF. The CDR3 bases are TGTGCCAGCAGCTCGGGACTAGCGGGGAAGTACAATGAGCAGTTCTTC.

J is TRBJ2-7 and V is TRBV28; TRBD1 matches at 7 bases. The V gene's germline CDR1 is MDHEN and CDR2 SYDVKM. The CDR3 runs 14 residues. Trimming at V came to 7 bases and at J to 4 bases, leaving 10 bases not matched to a gene. The CDR3 here is CASTLNPQGYEQYF. The CDR3 DNA follows: TGTGCCAGCACCCTAAACCCACAGGGGTACGAGCAGTACTTC.

This sequence joins TRBV5-1 and TRBJ2-3; a weak D match, TRBD1 (6 bases). The CDR3 length is 14 residues. V was clipped by 6 bases and J by 2 bases, with 13 bases between them. Germline V gene sequence: CDR1 SGHRS, CDR2 YFSETQ. The CDR3 reads CASMPGQYTDTQYF. CDR3 in DNA: TGCGCCAGCATGCCAGGACAGTACACAGATACGCAGTATTTT.

V gene TRBV19 combines with J gene TRBJ2-7; D perhaps matches TRBD1 (6 bases). Trimming cost V 9 bases and J 0 bases, with 12 bases left between them. The germline CDR1 and CDR2 sequences are LNHDA and SQIVND (reference sequence). This CDR3 contains 13 residues. This chain's CDR3 is CASQDRFSYEQYF. CDR3 DNA: TGTGCCAGCCAGGACAGATTCTCCTACGAGCAGTACTTC.

The chain employs TRBV18 and TRBJ1-4; 10 bases map to TRBD1. The CDR3 spans 15 residues. V was pared by 6 bases and J by 0 bases, with 1 base of the junction left unmatched. Germline loops: CDR1 KGHSH, CDR2 LQKENI. CDR3 DNA sequence: TGTGCCAGCTCTGGGACAGGGGCAACTAATGAAAAACTGTTTTTT. It codes for CASSGTGATNEKLFF.

This clone was seen just once. CDR3 nucleotides: TGTGCCAGCAGTGCCCCCCGGGGAAGCACAGATACGCAGTATTTT. Its protein is CASSAPRGSTDTQYF. The chain couples TRBV28 to TRBJ2-3; weak D call: TRBD2 (5 bases). CDR1 and CDR2 (germline): MDHEN, SYDVKM. This CDR3 is 15 amino acids long. V was clipped by 5 bases and J by 0 bases, with 12 bases between them.

The rearrangement joins TRBV2 to TRBJ2-5; 7 bases agree with TRBD1. CDR1 and CDR2 (germline): SNHLY, FYNNEI. Trimming at V came to 6 bases and at J to 2 bases, leaving 9 bases not matched to a gene. CDR3 length equals 15 residues. For the CDR3, the DNA is TGTGCCAGCAGAGAACGGACAGGCGGACAAGAGACCCAGTACTTC. This encodes CASRERTGGQETQYF.

V gene TRBV7-2 combines with J gene TRBJ1-1; tentative D call: TRBD1 (6 bases). CDR1 and CDR2 from the germline V gene are SGHTA and FQGNSA. The CDR3 contains 14 residues. With 4 bases removed from V and 1 base from J, the gap between germline ends came to 10 bases. The CDR3 protein is CASSYTGPNTEAFF. The DNA for the CDR3 is TGTGCCAGCAGCTACACAGGGCCGAACACTGAAGCTTTCTTT.

The chain links TRBV30 to TRBJ1-3; D ambiguous. Germline V lookup: CDR1 GTSNPN, CDR2 SVGIG (reference sequence). Trimming stripped 5 bases from V and 0 bases from J, with 11 bases between. The CDR3 spans 14 residues. As DNA, the CDR3 is TGTGCCTGGTCTGAATGGGCCTCTGGAAACACCATATATTTT. Its protein is CAWSEWASGNTIYF. Together with reference TRBV30 and TRBJ1-3, the CDR3 gives the full variable domain: SQTIHQWPATLVQPVGSPLSLECTVEGTSNPNLYWYRQAAGRGLQLLFYSVGIGQISSEVPQNLSASRPQDRQFILSSKKLLLSDSGFYLCAWSEWASGNTIYFGEGSWLTVV.

The chain combines TRBV6-5 with TRBJ1-2, with a possible D match to TRBD1 (6 bases). This CDR3 has 13 amino acids. The ends were cut back, 6 bases at V and 5 bases at J, with 13 bases in the middle. Germline CDR1 MNHEY, CDR2 SVGAGI. The CDR3 loop is CASREQGSYGYTF. The CDR3 nucleotides are TGTGCCAGCAGGGAACAGGGTAGTTATGGCTACACCTTC.

V usage is TRBV5-4 and J usage is TRBJ2-3; TRBD2 matches at 14 bases. This CDR3 comprises 16 residues. Germline V gives CDR1 SGHNT, CDR2 YYREEE (reference sequence). Trimming removed 4 bases from V and 11 bases from J; junction bases left unmatched: 12. The CDR3: CASSPKGLAGGLRQYF. The CDR3 coding sequence is TGTGCCAGCAGCCCAAAAGGACTAGCGGGAGGTCTCAGGCAGTATTTT.

The rearrangement joins TRBV28 to TRBJ2-4, with a weak D call TRBD1 (5 bases). Germline lookup yields CDR1 MDHEN and CDR2 SYDVKM. V gave up 2 bases and J gave up 9 bases, with 17 bases separating them. The CDR3 contains 15 residues. The CDR3 coding sequence is TGTGCCAGCAGTTTAGGGAAGGGGTACTTGAGCATTCAGTACTTC. It encodes CASSLGKGYLSIQYF. The full variable domain, in which reference TRBV28 and TRBJ2-4 provide the parts outside the CDR3, is DVKVTQSSRYLVKRTGEKVFLECVQDMDHENMFWYRQDPGLGLRLIYFSYDVKMKEKGDIPEGYSVSREKKERFSLILESASTNQTSMYLCASSLGKGYLSIQYFGAGTRLSVL.

This clone was counted a few times. The chain uses TRBV9 and TRBJ1-6, with 8 positions matching TRBD1. Trimming cost V 4 bases and J 7 bases; bases outside gene matches: 4. This CDR3 is built from 14 residues. Germline lookup yields CDR1 SGDLS and CDR2 YYNGEE. Here the CDR3 DNA reads TGTGCCAGCAGCAAGACAGGGGAAAATTCACCCCTCCACTTT. Amino acids: CASSKTGENSPLHF.

CDR3 sequence: CASSLTGTAHNEQFF. In nucleotides, the CDR3 is TGTGCCAGCAGCTTAACCGGGACAGCCCACAATGAGCAGTTCTTC. The chain has TRBV7-3 and TRBJ2-1, with 7 bases matching TRBD1. The ends lost 0 bases at V and 5 bases at J; junction bases unmatched: 4. This CDR3 contains 15 residues. Germline CDR1 reads SGHTA; CDR2 reads FQGTGA.

The rearrangement uses TRBV4-3 and TRBJ1-6, with D possibly being TRBD1 (6 bases). Germline CDR1 and CDR2: LGHNA and YSLEER. The length of the CDR3 is 14 residues. The V and J ends lost 2 bases and 9 bases respectively, with 11 bases between them. The CDR3 coding sequence is TGCGCCAGCAGCCAACAAGGGGGTGGTTCACCCCTCCACTTT. Protein: CASSQQGGGSPLHF.

In this sample, this clone turned up a few times. The chain uses TRBV5-4 and TRBJ2-1, with 8 positions matching TRBD2. This CDR3 contains 16 residues. Germline V gene sequence: CDR1 SGHNT, CDR2 YYREEE (reference sequence). V was pared by 4 bases and J by 0 bases, with 6 bases of the junction left unmatched. CDR3: CASSQISGSSYNEQFF. The CDR3 DNA follows: TGTGCCAGCAGCCAAATCAGCGGGAGCTCCTACAATGAGCAGTTCTTC.

This chain links TRBV7-9 with TRBJ2-3; maybe TRBD2 (5 bases). Germline-derived CDR1 and CDR2 are SEHNR and FQNEAQ (reference sequence). The CDR3 extends over 15 amino acids. Trimming left V 1 base short and J 2 bases short, with 10 bases between. The CDR3 coding sequence is TGTGCCAGCAGCTTAGGAACTAGTCCCACAGATACGCAGTATTTT. Amino acid sequence: CASSLGTSPTDTQYF. The whole variable domain, remainder taken from reference TRBV7-9 and TRBJ2-3, is DTGVSQNPRHKITKRGQNVTFRCDPISEHNRLYWYRQTLGQGPEFLTYFQNEAQLEKSRLLSDRFSAERPKGSFSTLEIQRTEQGDSAMYLCASSLGTSPTDTQYFGPGTRLTVL.

With regard to this clone: Other DNA variants within this sample encode the same CDR3. CDR3 sequence: CASSFELAGGTSSYNEQFF. The CDR3 nucleotides read TGCGCCAGCAGCTTCGAGCTAGCGGGGGGTACGAGCTCCTACAATGAGCAGTTCTTC. J is TRBJ2-1 and V is TRBV5-1; 11 bases are a match to TRBD2. The trim removed 2 bases at V and 0 bases at J, leaving 10 bases unmatched. Germline V gene data show CDR1 as SGHRS and CDR2 as YFSETQ. This CDR3 has 19 residues.

The chain carries TRBV28 and TRBJ1-2, with a possible D match to TRBD1 (6 bases). Trimming shortened V by 3 bases and J by 8 bases, and 16 bases separated the two germline ends. Per the germline V gene, CDR1 is MDHEN and CDR2 is SYDVKM. CDR3 length equals 14 residues. CDR3 DNA sequence: TGTGCCAGCAGTTTGGAGCGACGGGGACAAGGCTACACCTTC. Translation: CASSLERRGQGYTF.

A few counts support this clone. The chain has TRBV28 and TRBJ2-7; 7 nucleotides align to TRBD2. Germline V gene lookup returns CDR1 MDHEN and CDR2 SYDVKM. There are 12 residues in the CDR3. Trimming took 7 bases from V and 7 from J; bases not matched to a gene: 7. The CDR3 sequence is CASKAGWGEQYF. DNA of the CDR3: TGTGCCAGCAAAGCGGGATGGGGGGAGCAGTACTTC.

The chain uses TRBV7-3 and TRBJ2-1; D not certain. From germline, CDR1 is SGHTA and CDR2 FQGTGA. V was cut by 6 bases and J by 0 bases, with 21 bases left in between. CDR3 length equals 18 residues. CDR3 sequence reads: CASSPRRGYTSSYNEQFF. The CDR3 DNA is TGTGCCAGCAGTCCACGACGAGGCTACACGAGCTCCTACAATGAGCAGTTCTTC.

The chain employs TRBV18 and TRBJ1-2, with D unresolved. CDR1 KGHSH and CDR2 LQKENI come from the germline V gene. Trimming left V 3 bases short and J 0 bases short, with 11 bases between. This CDR3 is 15 amino acids long. The CDR3 sequence: CASSPLAQTNYGYTF. For the CDR3, the DNA is TGTGCCAGCTCACCTCTGGCCCAAACTAACTATGGCTACACCTTC.